This T cell receptor (beta chain) was documented in a study of Ad26.COV2.S vaccination and SARS-CoV-2 variants. Overall study: The COV1001 Ad26.COV2.S trial arm included the donor.

Produced via immunoSEQ multiplex PCR; TCRdb's table is partial and in-frame only. This sample has about 320,000 clones, with just over 85% found just once. Study-level points and caveats: Similar non-spike TCR breadth was observed in recipients of vaccine and of placebo.

About this clone: Antigen specificity is unknown.

Regarding treatment: about 20 received Ad26.COV2.S at low or high dose, single or two shots; five or six received placebo; per-sample allocation not given. Sample collection was performed on day 63 after the first vaccine or placebo injection. The sample in question was peripheral blood, obtained in a trial of Ad26.COV2.S vaccine versus placebo. This TCR was sampled from a person aged 18 to 65 who received the Ad26.COV2.S COVID-19 vaccine or a placebo.

The CDR3 loop is CASSRGGLGTGELFF. In DNA form, the CDR3 reads TGTGCCTCCTCCCGGGGGGGTTTGGGCACCGGGGAGCTGTTTTTT. The chain joins TRBV27 to TRBJ2-2; TRBD2 matches at 8 bases. CDR1 is MNHEY, CDR2 SMNVEV, per germline (reference sequence). The CDR3 spans 15 residues. The ends lost 11 bases at V and 4 bases at J; junction bases unmatched: 12.